The 16 T cell receptor beta chains in this list originate from one sample, sequenced in a study of technical replicates of blood from four donors. The data were produced by immunoSEQ multiplex PCR, yet TCRdb's version contains in-frame clones alone and is incomplete. Among around 93,000 clones listed, 85% to 95% were seen once. Specimen: T cells isolated from PBMCs. Receptor source: a human donor in good health.

The V and J genes are TRBV5-1 and TRBJ2-1; 11 bases align to TRBD2. The CDR3 is 15 residues long. The germline gives CDR1 SGHRS, CDR2 YFSETQ. V lost 3 bases to trimming and J lost 10 bases; unmatched junction nucleotides: 9. CDR3 sequence (DNA): TGCGCCAGCAGCTCCGGGACTAGCGGAACTCGGGAGCAGTTCTTC. It is translated as CASSSGTSGTREQFF.

The chain couples TRBV19 to TRBJ1-1, with a tentative D call TRBD1 (5 bases). Between the trimmed V and J ends, which lost 3 bases and 0 bases, there was a span of 8 bases. CDR1 and CDR2 from the germline V gene are LNHDA and SQIVND (reference sequence). This CDR3 region has 14 residues. CDR3 DNA sequence: TGTGCCAGTAGTATCTCGGGGGTGAACACTGAAGCTTTCTTT. Protein sequence: CASSISGVNTEAFF. Looking up the rest from reference TRBV19 and TRBJ1-1 gives the full variable domain: DGGITQSPKYLFRKEGQNVTLSCEQNLNHDAMYWYRQDPGQGLRLIYYSQIVNDFQKGDIAEGYSVSREKKESFPLTVTSAQKNPTAFYLCASSISGVNTEAFFGQGTRLTVV.

The chain combines TRBV5-4 with TRBJ1-2; 8 bases line up with TRBD1. The germline CDR1 and CDR2 sequences are SGHNT and YYREEE (reference sequence). With 5 bases clipped from V and 12 bases from J, the junction kept 15 bases outside the gene matches. The CDR3 extends over 14 amino acids. The CDR3 DNA reads as TGTGCCAGCAGTTCACCGGGACAGGCTCAGCAGGACACCTTC. It codes for CASSSPGQAQQDTF. The whole variable domain, remainder taken from reference TRBV5-4 and TRBJ1-2, is ETGVTQSPTHLIKTRGQQVTLRCSSQSGHNTVSWYQQALGQGPQFIFQYYREEENGRGNFPPRFSGLQFPNYSSELNVNALELDDSALYLCASSSPGQAQQDTFGSGTRLTVV.

The V and J genes are TRBV6-6 and TRBJ2-1; 10 bases match TRBD2. CDR3 size: 15 residues. V trimming: 5 bases; J trimming: 5 bases; junction bases outside the gene matches: 6. Germline V gives CDR1 MNHNY, CDR2 SVGAGI (reference sequence). The CDR3 DNA sequence: TGTGCCAGCAGTGAGACTAGCGGGCGAAACAATGAGCAGTTCTTC. Its protein product is CASSETSGRNNEQFF.

The chain links TRBV18 to TRBJ2-7; possible D gene TRBD1, 5 bases. The CDR3 has 16 amino acids. Germline CDR1 reads KGHSH; CDR2 reads LQKENI. Trimming stripped 0 bases from V and 0 bases from J, with 12 bases between. This chain's CDR3 is CASSPPGLGNSYEQYF. The CDR3 DNA follows: TGTGCCAGCTCACCACCGGGGCTGGGAAACTCCTACGAGCAGTACTTC.

The rearrangement links TRBV10-3 to TRBJ1-3; the D is unclear. V lost 3 bases, J lost 0 bases, and 9 bases lay in between. CDR1 ENHRY and CDR2 SYGVKD come from the germline V gene. The CDR3 has 15 amino acids. In DNA, the CDR3 is TGTGCCATCAGTGACAGTCGAAGCTCTGGAAACACCATATATTTT. Amino acid sequence: CAISDSRSSGNTIYF.

CDR3 nucleotides: TGTGCCAGCAGCCCATGGACTAGCTCTAGCACAGATACGCAGTATTTT. This sequence encodes CASSPWTSSSTDTQYF. The chain employs TRBV11-2 and TRBJ2-3, with TRBD2 matching 8 bases. CDR3 length equals 16 residues. The V gene end was trimmed by 5 bases and the J gene end by 0 bases; junction bases not matched to a gene: 7. Germline-derived CDR1 and CDR2 are SGHAT and FQNNGV.

This clone was detected only once. V and J are TRBV7-2 and TRBJ2-3; D is possibly TRBD2 (6 bases). V was trimmed by 1 base and J by 2 bases, leaving 10 bases between them. The CDR3 spans 15 residues. The V gene's germline CDR1 is SGHTA and CDR2 FQGNSA. This CDR3 is CASSLDRTNTDTQYF. DNA of the CDR3: TGTGCCAGCAGCTTAGATAGGACTAACACAGATACGCAGTATTTT.

CDR3 coding DNA: TGTGCCAGCAGTCCACAGGGGTTACAAGAGACCCAGTACTTC. Translated: CASSPQGLQETQYF. The rearrangement uses TRBV2 and TRBJ2-5; 7 bases are a match to TRBD1. This CDR3 has 14 amino acids. Germline-derived CDR1 and CDR2 are SNHLY and FYNNEI. V shed 5 bases, J shed 2 bases, and the junction held 5 bases outside the gene matches.

The rearrangement uses TRBV5-8 and TRBJ1-2; D not certain. The V gene lost 2 bases and the J gene lost 8 bases, with 7 bases spanning the gap. The germline V gene encodes CDR1 SGHTS and CDR2 YDEGEE. The CDR3 extends over 11 amino acids. The CDR3, as DNA: TGTGCCAGCAGCTTCACGAGGGGCTACACCTTC. Encoded protein: CASSFTRGYTF.

This chain joins TRBV7-2 and TRBJ2-7; weak D call: TRBD1 (5 bases). Germline V gene data show CDR1 as SGHTA and CDR2 as FQGNSA. With 3 bases removed from V and 6 bases from J, the gap between germline ends came to 12 bases. The CDR3 extends over 13 amino acids. The CDR3 sequence is CASSFVHRFEQYF. For the CDR3, the DNA is TGTGCCAGCAGCTTTGTCCACAGGTTCGAGCAGTACTTC.

This chain joins TRBV28 and TRBJ1-5; weak D call: TRBD1 (5 bases). CDR3 length equals 17 residues. CDR1 is MDHEN, CDR2 SYDVKM, per germline. Between the trimmed V and J ends, which lost 4 bases and 1 base, there was a span of 17 bases. The CDR3 sequence: CASSSIRQLLSNQPQHF. The CDR3 region has the DNA TGTGCCAGCAGTTCGATCCGACAGCTCTTAAGCAATCAGCCCCAGCATTTT.

This chain links TRBV27 with TRBJ2-1, with 9 bases identical to TRBD1. The CDR3 totals 15 residues. The V and J ends lost 2 bases and 8 bases, in that order; junction bases with no gene match: 7. Germline loops: CDR1 MNHEY, CDR2 SMNVEV (reference sequence). CDR3 nucleotides: TGTGCCAGCAGTTTAGTACAGGGGGCGGATCATGAGCAGTTCTTC. Translation: CASSLVQGADHEQFF.

The J gene is TRBJ2-2, the V gene TRBV7-6; the D gene is possibly TRBD1 (6 bases). V lost 5 bases and J 6 bases, leaving 10 bases between the germline ends. Germline V gene sequence: CDR1 SGHVS, CDR2 FNYEAQ. The CDR3 is 13 residues long. The chain's CDR3 is CASSAQGPGELFF. In DNA form, the CDR3 reads TGTGCCAGCAGCGCACAGGGTCCCGGGGAGCTGTTTTTT.

The chain carries TRBV29-1 and TRBJ2-5; no reliable D call. The V and J ends lost 4 bases and 3 bases respectively, with 9 bases between them. The CDR3 runs 12 residues. Germline assignment: CDR1 SQVTM and CDR2 ANQGSEA. As DNA, the CDR3 is TGCAGCGTTGTTAGGCAGGAAGAGACCCAGTACTTC. Amino acids: CSVVRQEETQYF. Complete variable domain (other parts from reference TRBV29-1 and TRBJ2-5): SAVISQKPSRDICQRGTSLTIQCQVDSQVTMMFWYRQQPGQSLTLIATANQGSEATYESGFVIDKFPISRPNLTFSTLTVSNMSPEDSSIYLCSVVRQEETQYFGPGTRLLVL.

This chain uses TRBV25-1 with TRBJ2-5; no clear D gene. The V end was cut by 2 bases, the J end by 5 bases, with 21 bases between. Germline V lookup: CDR1 MGHDK, CDR2 SYGVNS. This CDR3 comprises 17 residues. CDR3 sequence (DNA): TGTGCCAGCAGTGAAAAGGCGCCAGGAACCCTCGGCGAGACCCAGTACTTC. Translated, it gives CASSEKAPGTLGETQYF.